This is a list of T cell receptor beta chains from one sample in a study of cytomegalovirus exposure and HLA in healthy donors. TCRdb keeps only in-frame clones here, not all; method: immunoSEQ multiplex PCR. The sample shows under 130,000 clones, around 75% of them seen only once. The sequencing input was PBMCs. These receptors all stem from a man aged 25-45 years in good health and CMV-seropositive. CDR3s include the opening cysteine and the closing phenylalanine or tryptophan. The order of the fields is D gene, V gene, J gene, clone size, CDR3 length, CDR3 protein, CDR3 DNA. A D gene is named only where the DNA matches it firmly. A row's size may be missing; if present it is once, few, many or a size class.

-	TRBV6-6	TRBJ2-7	-	13	CASSYLREYEQYF	TGTGCCAGCAGTTACTTGAGGGAGTACGAGCAGTACTTC
-	TRBV7-9	TRBJ1-2	-	12	CASSPEGVGYTF	TGTGCCAGCAGCCCCGAGGGCGTTGGCTACACCTTC
TRBD2	TRBV30	TRBJ2-3	-	17	CAWSRTWTSLSTDTQYF	TGTGCCTGGAGTAGGACATGGACTAGCCTTAGCACAGATACGCAGTATTTT
TRBD2	TRBV5-1	TRBJ2-7	-	15	CASSPGLAGAYEQYF	TGCGCCAGCAGCCCAGGACTAGCGGGGGCATACGAGCAGTACTTC
TRBD1	TRBV4-3	TRBJ2-7	-	15	CASSQDRDRGPEQYF	TGCGCCAGCAGCCAAGACCGCGACAGGGGGCCCGAGCAGTACTTC
-	TRBV14	TRBJ2-1	-	16	CASSPPGTLSYNEQFF	TGTGCCAGCAGCCCGCCGGGGACACTTTCCTACAATGAGCAGTTCTTC
TRBD2	TRBV9	TRBJ2-5	-	16	CASSQAGTSGQETQYF	TGTGCCAGCAGCCAAGCGGGAACTAGCGGACAAGAGACCCAGTACTTC
-	TRBV30	TRBJ2-5	-	13	CAWSLPGRETQYF	TGTGCCTGGAGTCTCCCGGGAAGGGAGACCCAGTACTTC
-	TRBV5-1	TRBJ1-6	-	13	CASSLAGNSPLHF	TGCGCCAGCAGCTTGGCGGGGAATTCACCCCTCCACTTT
TRBD1	TRBV7-3	TRBJ2-5	-	23	CASSLSLDLRIRDREIFQETQYF	TGTGCCAGCAGCTTAAGTCTTGACCTAAGAATCCGGGACAGAGAAATTTTCCAAGAGACCCAGTACTTC
TRBD1	TRBV5-4	TRBJ1-2	-	12	CASSSTGDGYTF	TGTGCCAGCAGCTCGACAGGGGATGGCTACACCTTC
TRBD1	TRBV18	TRBJ2-7	-	16	CASSPQPGQGAYEQYF	TGTGCCAGCTCACCACAACCGGGACAGGGGGCCTACGAGCAGTACTTC
TRBD2	TRBV19	TRBJ2-1	once	15	CASSRTSGVVNEQFF	TGTGCCAGTAGTCGGACTAGCGGGGTGGTTAATGAGCAGTTCTTC
TRBD2	TRBV30	TRBJ2-5	-	16	CAWSQGLAPYQETQYF	TGTGCCTGGAGTCAGGGACTAGCCCCGTACCAAGAGACCCAGTACTTC
-	TRBV9	TRBJ1-2	-	14	CASSPRTTNYGYTF	TGTGCCAGCAGCCCCCGGACAACAAACTATGGCTACACCTTC
TRBD1	TRBV30	TRBJ1-2	once	14	CAWRRIGTEDGYTF	TGTGCCTGGAGGAGAATTGGGACAGAGGATGGCTACACCTTC
TRBD2	TRBV4-3	TRBJ2-5	-	16	CASSREMGGGFETQYF	TGCGCCAGCAGCCGTGAAATGGGGGGGGGTTTTGAGACCCAGTACTTC
-	TRBV27	TRBJ1-1	-	14	CASSLLGMNTEAFF	TGTGCCAGCAGTTTACTGGGCATGAACACTGAAGCTTTCTTT
TRBD1	TRBV5-4	TRBJ2-7	-	15	CASSLEMGQGYEQYF	TGTGCCAGCAGCTTGGAGATGGGACAGGGCTACGAGCAGTACTTC
-	TRBV5-1	TRBJ2-7	few	15	CASSLGQATIYEQYF	TGCGCCAGCAGCTTGGGACAGGCAACCATCTACGAGCAGTACTTC
-	TRBV6-5	TRBJ2-1	-	13	CASSYVQNNEQFF	TGTGCCAGCAGTTACGTACAGAACAATGAGCAGTTCTTC
TRBD1	TRBV18	TRBJ2-7	-	14	CASSPGQGAYEQYF	TGTGCCAGCTCACCGGGACAGGGGGCCTACGAGCAGTACTTC
-	TRBV15	TRBJ1-2	-	13	CATSRDINYGYTF	TGTGCCACCAGCAGAGACATTAACTATGGCTACACCTTC
-	TRBV5-1	TRBJ2-4	-	17	CASSLKGTEGAKNIQYF	TGCGCCAGCAGCTTAAAAGGGACGGAGGGGGCCAAAAACATTCAGTACTTC
TRBD1	TRBV29-1	TRBJ2-7	-	12	CSVGDRGYEQYF	TGCAGCGTGGGGGACAGGGGCTACGAGCAGTACTTC
-	TRBV7-2	TRBJ2-3	-	12	CASSFNTDTQYF	TGTGCCAGCAGCTTCAACACAGATACGCAGTATTTT
TRBD1	TRBV29-1	TRBJ1-2	-	13	CSVFDRAYYGYTF	TGCAGCGTATTCGACAGGGCATACTATGGCTACACCTTC
-	TRBV18	TRBJ2-3	few	16	CASSARLGFGTDTQYF	TGTGCCAGCTCGGCCCGGCTCGGGTTTGGCACAGATACGCAGTATTTT
TRBD1	TRBV5-6	TRBJ1-1	few	16	CASSLPTGVMNTEAFF	TGTGCCAGCAGCTTGCCGACAGGGGTGATGAACACTGAAGCTTTCTTT
-	TRBV6-5	TRBJ2-3	-	16	CASSSKDIADTDTQYF	TGTGCCAGCAGTTCGAAGGACATAGCTGACACAGATACGCAGTATTTT
TRBD1	TRBV7-2	TRBJ2-7	-	14	CASSRGTGGYEQYF	TGTGCCAGCAGTAGGGGGACAGGGGGCTACGAGCAGTACTTC
-	TRBV15	TRBJ2-7	-	15	CATSIGRDTAYEQYF	TGTGCCACCAGCATTGGCCGGGACACCGCCTACGAGCAGTACTTC
-	TRBV6-5	TRBJ1-5	-	13	CASSYSLNQPQHF	TGTGCCAGCAGTTACTCGCTAAATCAGCCCCAGCATTTT
TRBD1	TRBV30	TRBJ2-2	-	15	CAWRQGAGSAGELFF	TGTGCCTGGAGACAGGGGGCAGGGAGCGCCGGGGAGCTGTTTTTT
TRBD1	TRBV9	TRBJ1-2	-	14	CASSVGQGDYGYTF	TGTGCCAGCAGCGTTGGGCAGGGGGACTATGGCTACACCTTC
TRBD1	TRBV7-2	TRBJ1-2	-	13	CASSLRTGEGYTF	TGTGCCAGCAGCCTGCGGACAGGAGAAGGCTACACCTTC
TRBD1	TRBV7-8	TRBJ1-6	-	17	CASFRDRGNSYNSPLHF	TGTGCCAGCTTCCGGGACAGGGGGAATTCCTATAATTCACCCCTCCACTTT
-	TRBV29-1	TRBJ2-1	-	15	CSVEDVEGVYNEQFF	TGCAGCGTTGAAGATGTTGAAGGGGTCTACAATGAGCAGTTCTTC
-	TRBV7-2	TRBJ1-5	-	16	CASSPQSTVSNQPQHF	TGTGCCAGCAGCCCACAATCGACAGTTAGCAATCAGCCCCAGCATTTT
TRBD1	TRBV2	TRBJ1-5	-	13	CAGGQGAVQPQHF	TGTGCCGGGGGACAGGGAGCGGTTCAGCCCCAGCATTTT
TRBD2	TRBV9	TRBJ2-5	-	19	CASSLEPFSSGGRQETQYF	TGTGCCAGCAGCCTCGAACCCTTTTCTAGCGGGGGGCGACAAGAGACCCAGTACTTC
TRBD2	TRBV9	TRBJ2-5	few	16	CASSVVELAGGGTQYF	TGTGCCAGCAGCGTAGTAGAACTAGCGGGGGGTGGGACCCAGTACTTC
-	TRBV2	TRBJ2-3	-	17	CASSEKETGWGADTQYF	TGTGCCAGCAGTGAAAAGGAGACCGGGTGGGGGGCAGATACGCAGTATTTT
TRBD2	TRBV19	TRBJ2-1	-	15	CASSIRLAGGHEQFF	TGTGCCAGTAGTATCCGGCTAGCGGGGGGGCATGAGCAGTTCTTC
TRBD2	TRBV6-6	TRBJ2-1	-	16	CASSSTGGGTYNEQFF	TGTGCCAGCAGCTCCACGGGCGGGGGAACCTACAATGAGCAGTTCTTC
TRBD1	TRBV7-9	TRBJ1-2	-	13	CASSGTGSNGYTF	TGTGCCAGCAGCGGGACAGGGTCCAATGGCTACACCTTC
-	TRBV2	TRBJ2-1	-	13	CASAGATYNEQFF	TGTGCCAGTGCGGGGGCGACCTACAATGAGCAGTTCTTC
TRBD1	TRBV30	TRBJ1-3	-	14	CAWSGTVSGNTIYF	TGTGCCTGGAGCGGGACAGTCTCTGGAAACACCATATATTTT
TRBD2	TRBV11-2	TRBJ2-3	-	12	CASSLGGVTQYF	TGTGCCAGCAGCTTGGGGGGGGTTACGCAGTATTTT
-	TRBV5-1	TRBJ2-3	-	15	CASSLANPEVDTQYF	TGCGCCAGCAGCCTGGCCAACCCGGAGGTAGATACGCAGTATTTT
-	TRBV5-3	TRBJ1-1	-	17	CARSLGQGGPTNTEAFF	TGTGCCAGAAGCTTGGGGCAGGGAGGACCAACCAACACTGAAGCTTTCTTT
TRBD1	TRBV9	TRBJ1-1	-	18	CASSSGTGVVVMNTEAFF	TGTGCCAGCAGCTCCGGGACAGGGGTCGTCGTAATGAACACTGAAGCTTTCTTT
-	TRBV29-1	TRBJ1-2	-	15	CSLMGGMTQNYGYTF	TGCAGCTTAATGGGGGGGATGACACAGAACTATGGCTACACCTTC
-	TRBV6-1	TRBJ1-6	-	12	CATQDYNSPLHF	TGTGCCACCCAGGACTATAATTCACCCCTCCACTTT
-	TRBV14	TRBJ1-1	once	21	CASSQDRPWGGPGNMNTEAFF	TGTGCCAGCAGCCAAGATCGACCTTGGGGGGGACCGGGAAACATGAACACTGAAGCTTTCTTT
-	TRBV27	TRBJ2-7	-	14	CASSLTGFSYEQYF	TGTGCCAGCAGTTTAACCGGTTTCTCCTACGAGCAGTACTTC
-	TRBV29-1	TRBJ2-5	-	13	CSGCDNPKETQYF	TGCAGCGGATGCGACAACCCCAAGGAGACCCAGTACTTC
-	TRBV5-1	TRBJ2-3	few	14	CASSEQGSKDTQYF	TGCGCCAGCAGCGAACAGGGTAGTAAAGATACGCAGTATTTT
-	TRBV6-5	TRBJ1-4	-	14	CASSLDIKNEKLFF	TGTGCCAGCAGCTTGGACATAAAGAATGAAAAACTGTTTTTT
-	TRBV7-7	TRBJ2-3	-	15	CASSSTITGIDTQYF	TGTGCTAGCAGCTCGACTATTACTGGAATCGATACGCAGTATTTT